A selection of T cell receptor beta chains follows, all from one sample in a study of cytomegalovirus exposure and HLA in healthy donors. Assay: immunoSEQ multiplex PCR; the TCRdb copy retains only in-frame clones and omits some. The profile shows about 150,000 clones, 60% to 75% of them singletons. Sequenced material: PBMCs. The receptors here all came from a man in his late teens or twenties in good health and CMV-seronegative. Both conserved end residues are part of each CDR3. The D gene is left open where the match is weak. Size tells how often a clone was seen (once, few, many) or the class of an expanded clone, and some rows leave it out.

>TRBV25-1|15|.|.|TRBJ2-1
CASSDRGLLNNEQFF
>TRBV7-9|15|.|TRBD1|TRBJ2-2
CASSRGQTNTGELFF
>TRBV11-2|16|.|.|TRBJ1-2
CASSSLKGGDGYGYTF
>TRBV18|13|.|.|TRBJ1-1
CASSLASDTEAFF
>TRBV19|13|once|TRBD1|TRBJ1-2
CASSSGQGRSDTF
>TRBV4-1|17|.|TRBD2|TRBJ2-1
CASSQASGGALLNEQFF
>TRBV2|13|.|.|TRBJ1-5
CASSDTGRQPQHF
>TRBV6-6|13|.|.|TRBJ1-2
CASSYSLYYGYTF
>TRBV4-3|16|few|.|TRBJ1-4
CASSPKEDRLNEKLFF
>TRBV27|13|.|.|TRBJ2-3
CASRYSGFGTQYF
>TRBV4-1|14|few|TRBD1|TRBJ2-2
CASTRDSGTGELFF
>TRBV11-2|14|.|.|TRBJ1-2
CASSRPTANYGYTF
>TRBV6-6|14|.|.|TRBJ2-5
CASSYGGYQETQYF
>TRBV19|15|.|TRBD1|TRBJ1-3
CASNRGSSSGNTIYF
>TRBV5-6|17|once|.|TRBJ2-3
CASSLAYRTMGTDTRYF
>TRBV18|14|.|.|TRBJ1-5
CASSPERAPQPQHF
>TRBV5-1|16|.|.|TRBJ2-6
CASSPEPGPGANVLTF
>TRBV15|17|.|.|TRBJ1-5
CATSRVYGVISNQPQHF
>TRBV21-1|17|few|.|TRBJ2-5
CASSKVGLAGGEETQYF
>TRBV7-9|16|.|TRBD1|TRBJ2-7
CASSPTGTVLSYEQYF
>TRBV4-1|17|.|.|TRBJ1-6
CASSQVRARPGDSPLHF
>TRBV30|14|.|TRBD2|TRBJ2-1
CACPVAGALLEQFF
>TRBV5-1|14|.|TRBD1|TRBJ1-4
CASSGGQTNEKLFF
>TRBV10-3|14|once|TRBD2|TRBJ2-7
CAISDPGLDYEQYF
>TRBV10-1|16|.|.|TRBJ2-4
CASNGQGGSVKNSQYF
>TRBV10-3|15|.|.|TRBJ1-6
CAISETPGANSPLHF
>TRBV27|18|.|TRBD2|TRBJ2-3
CASSLTPTSWVSTDTQYF
>TRBV7-9|15|.|TRBD2|TRBJ2-5
CASSLGGGYQETQYF
>TRBV6-6|12|.|.|TRBJ2-7
CASTQPGSEQYF
>TRBV10-3|15|.|TRBD2|.
CAISEGGGLPYEQYF
>TRBV5-6|13|few|.|TRBJ1-2
CASSLGRRGGYTF
>TRBV29-1|18|.|TRBD1|TRBJ1-3
CSVTGTGLPYFSGNTIYF